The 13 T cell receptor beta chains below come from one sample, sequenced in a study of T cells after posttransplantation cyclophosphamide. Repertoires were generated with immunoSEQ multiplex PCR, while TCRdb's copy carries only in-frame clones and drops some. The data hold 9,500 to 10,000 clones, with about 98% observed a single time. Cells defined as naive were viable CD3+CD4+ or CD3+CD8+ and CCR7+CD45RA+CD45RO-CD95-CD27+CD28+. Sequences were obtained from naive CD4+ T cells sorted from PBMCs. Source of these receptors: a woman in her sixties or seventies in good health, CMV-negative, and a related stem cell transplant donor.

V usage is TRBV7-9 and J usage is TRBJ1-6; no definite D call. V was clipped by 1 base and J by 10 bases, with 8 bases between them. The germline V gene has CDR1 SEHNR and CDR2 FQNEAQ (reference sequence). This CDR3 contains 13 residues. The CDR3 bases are TGTGCCAGCAGCTTAGGCGGCGAGTCACCCCTCCACTTT. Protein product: CASSLGGESPLHF.

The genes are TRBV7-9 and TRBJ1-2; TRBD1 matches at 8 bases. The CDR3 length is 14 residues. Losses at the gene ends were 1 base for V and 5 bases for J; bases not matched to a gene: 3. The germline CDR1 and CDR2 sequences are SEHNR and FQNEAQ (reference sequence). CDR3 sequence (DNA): TGTGCCAGCAGCTTAGGACAGGGGAATTATGGCTACACCTTC. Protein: CASSLGQGNYGYTF.

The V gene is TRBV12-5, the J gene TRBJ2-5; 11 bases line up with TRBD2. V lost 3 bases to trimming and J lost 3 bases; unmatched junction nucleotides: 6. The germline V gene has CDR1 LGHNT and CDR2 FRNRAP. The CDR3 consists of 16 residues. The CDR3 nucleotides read TGTGCTAGTGGTTTCGGGGGGACTAGCGGAAAAGAGACCCAGTACTTC. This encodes CASGFGGTSGKETQYF.

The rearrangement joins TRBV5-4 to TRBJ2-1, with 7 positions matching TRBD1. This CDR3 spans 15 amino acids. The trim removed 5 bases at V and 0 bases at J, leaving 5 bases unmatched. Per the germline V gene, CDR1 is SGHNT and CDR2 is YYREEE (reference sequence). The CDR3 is CASSFDRASYNEQFF. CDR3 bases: TGTGCCAGCAGTTTCGACAGGGCCTCCTACAATGAGCAGTTCTTC.

CDR3 region: CASSSGLAGTNEQFF. The CDR3 DNA is TGCGCCAGCAGCTCGGGACTAGCGGGGACCAATGAGCAGTTCTTC. The rearrangement links TRBV5-1 to TRBJ2-1; TRBD2 matches at 13 bases. Germline V CDR1 and CDR2: SGHRS, YFSETQ. CDR3 length: 15 residues. V trimming: 3 bases; J trimming: 6 bases; junction bases outside the gene matches: 3.

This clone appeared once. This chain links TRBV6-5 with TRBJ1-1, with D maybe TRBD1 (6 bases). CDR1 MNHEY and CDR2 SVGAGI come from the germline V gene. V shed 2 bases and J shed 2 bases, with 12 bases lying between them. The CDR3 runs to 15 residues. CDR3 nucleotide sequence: TGTGCCAGCAGTTACAGCGGACAGAGAAACACTGAAGCTTTCTTT. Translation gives CASSYSGQRNTEAFF.

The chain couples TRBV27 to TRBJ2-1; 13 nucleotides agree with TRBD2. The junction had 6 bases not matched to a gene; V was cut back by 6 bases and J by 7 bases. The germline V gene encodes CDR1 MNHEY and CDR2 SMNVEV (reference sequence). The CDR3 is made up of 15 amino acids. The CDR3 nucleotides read TGTGCCAGCAGCCCACTAGCGGGGGGGCTGAATGAGCAGTTCTTC. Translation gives CASSPLAGGLNEQFF.

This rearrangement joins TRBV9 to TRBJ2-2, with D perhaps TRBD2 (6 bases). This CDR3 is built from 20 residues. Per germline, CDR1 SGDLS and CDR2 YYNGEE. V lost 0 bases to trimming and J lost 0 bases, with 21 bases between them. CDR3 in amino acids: CASSVGTTGPPPANTGELFF. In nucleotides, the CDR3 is TGTGCCAGCAGCGTAGGGACTACGGGCCCACCGCCCGCGAACACCGGGGAGCTGTTTTTT. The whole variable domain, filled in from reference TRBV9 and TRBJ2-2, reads DSGVTQTPKHLITATGQRVTLRCSPRSGDLSVYWYQQSLDQGLQFLIQYYNGEERAKGNILERFSAQQFPDLHSELNLSSLELGDSALYFCASSVGTTGPPPANTGELFFGEGSRLTVL.

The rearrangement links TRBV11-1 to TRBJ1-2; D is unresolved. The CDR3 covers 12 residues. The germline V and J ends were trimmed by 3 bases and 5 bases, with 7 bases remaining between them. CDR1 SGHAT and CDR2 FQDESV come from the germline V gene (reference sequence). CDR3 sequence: CASSFGDYGYTF. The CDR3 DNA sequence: TGTGCCAGCAGCTTCGGGGATTATGGCTACACCTTC.

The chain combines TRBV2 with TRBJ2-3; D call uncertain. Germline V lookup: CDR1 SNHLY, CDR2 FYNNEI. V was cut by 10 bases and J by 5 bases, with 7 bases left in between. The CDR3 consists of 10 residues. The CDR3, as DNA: TGTGCCACCGTAAAAGATACGCAGTATTTT. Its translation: CATVKDTQYF.

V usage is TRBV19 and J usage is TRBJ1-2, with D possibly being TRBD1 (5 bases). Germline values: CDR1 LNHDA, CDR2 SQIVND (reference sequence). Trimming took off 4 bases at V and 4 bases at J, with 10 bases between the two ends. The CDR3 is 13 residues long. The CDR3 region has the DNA TGTGCCAGTAGTAGCGACAGAGCCTATGGCTACACCTTC. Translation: CASSSDRAYGYTF.

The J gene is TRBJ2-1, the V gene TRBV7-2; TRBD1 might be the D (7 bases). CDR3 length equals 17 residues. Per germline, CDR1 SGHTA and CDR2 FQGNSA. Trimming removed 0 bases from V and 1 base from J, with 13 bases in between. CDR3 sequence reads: CASSLAPTGRSYNEQFF. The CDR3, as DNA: TGTGCCAGCAGCTTAGCCCCGACAGGGAGGTCCTACAATGAGCAGTTCTTC.

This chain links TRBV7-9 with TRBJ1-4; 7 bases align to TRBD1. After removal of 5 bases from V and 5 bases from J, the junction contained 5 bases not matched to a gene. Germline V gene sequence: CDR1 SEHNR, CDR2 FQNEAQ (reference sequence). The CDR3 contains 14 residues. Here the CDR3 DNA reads TGTGCCAGCAGCCCGTCGGGACAGAATGAAAAACTGTTTTTT. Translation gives CASSPSGQNEKLFF.